This entry lists 30 T cell receptor beta chains sequenced from one sample in a study of vaccination and CD4 T cells after COVID-19. Oncomine TCR Beta short-read sequencing was applied to DNA from cultured CD4+ T cells. One entry per CDR3 protein, called by TCRdb with MiXCR from the PCR reads. The sample yields around 25,000 distinct CDR3 sequences, around 40% seen once. The antigens for these receptors are not known. Time point of the sample: late sampling 161 to 241 days after vaccination in three convalescent patients. Treatment in this sample: roughly 11-day PBMC culture with coronavirus spike peptide pools or control peptides (ViraFEST assay). Sequenced material: CD4+ T cells from blood, cultured in vitro, taken about 7 months after SARS-CoV-2 vaccination. Receptor source: a human donor who had recovered from COVID-19.

This clonotype was observed a handful of times. The rearrangement uses TRBV25-1 and TRBJ1-2; tentative D call: TRBD1 (5 bases). V lost 5 bases to trimming and J lost 7 bases, with 8 bases between them. The CDR3 runs to 11 residues. Germline V gene data show CDR1 as MGHDK and CDR2 as SYGVNS. CDR3 sequence (DNA): TGTGCCAGCAGTACGGGGGTTGGCTACACCTTC. It translates to CASSTGVGYTF.

The chain couples TRBV7-8 to TRBJ2-7; a possible D gene is TRBD1 (6 bases). The germline V gene encodes CDR1 SGHVS and CDR2 FQNEAQ. V was clipped by 5 bases and J by 2 bases, with 19 bases between them. CDR3 length: 16 amino acids. CDR3 in amino acids: CASSKRRTEPAYEQYF. CDR3 nucleotide sequence: TGTGCCAGCAGCAAGAGGCGGACAGAACCCGCCTACGAGCAGTACTTC.

The chain recombines TRBV20-1 with TRBJ2-3; the D gene could be TRBD1 or TRBD2 (6 bases each). Trimming pared 6 bases from V and 0 bases from J, leaving 13 bases between. CDR3 length: 14 amino acids. CDR1 DFQATT and CDR2 SNEGSKA come from the germline V gene (reference sequence). The CDR3, as DNA: TGCAGTGCCGGAGGGGGGAGGAGCACAGATACGCAGTATTTT. It encodes CSAGGGRSTDTQYF.

The chain links TRBV5-6 to TRBJ2-5; 9 bases align to TRBD2. The CDR3 length is 16 residues. Trimming cost V 4 bases and J 0 bases; bases outside gene matches: 7. Germline V gene data show CDR1 as SGHDT and CDR2 as YYEEEE. This CDR3 reads CASSQLSGRYQETQYF. The CDR3 DNA is TGTGCCAGCAGCCAATTGAGCGGGAGGTACCAAGAGACCCAGTACTTC.

The genes are TRBV7-8 and TRBJ1-2, with D perhaps TRBD1 (5 bases). Germline CDR1 and CDR2: SGHVS and FQNEAQ. The CDR3 totals 14 residues. Trimming stripped 1 base from V and 8 bases from J, with 14 bases between. The CDR3, as DNA: TGTGCCAGCAGCTTAGGTTCAGGGCGGCGCGGCTACACCTTC. Amino acids: CASSLGSGRRGYTF.

The chain links TRBV20-1 to TRBJ2-7; 11 bases line up with TRBD1. CDR3 length: 14 residues. After removal of 0 bases from V and 4 bases from J, the junction contained 2 bases not matched to a gene. Germline CDR1 reads DFQATT; CDR2 reads SNEGSKA (reference sequence). The CDR3 loop is CSAREGTGGYEQYF. CDR3 nucleotide sequence: TGCAGTGCTAGAGAGGGGACAGGGGGATACGAGCAGTACTTC.

The chain couples TRBV18 to TRBJ1-5; no reliable D call. V lost 3 bases and J lost 0, with 9 bases in between. The CDR3 sequence is 15 residues long. Germline lookup yields CDR1 KGHSH and CDR2 LQKENI. The CDR3 DNA is TGTGCCAGCTCACCTACGGTGAATAGCAATCAGCCCCAGCATTTT. This encodes CASSPTVNSNQPQHF.

This clonotype was counted only a few times. V and J are TRBV7-2 and TRBJ2-7; a weak D match, TRBD1 (5 bases). Trimming removed 1 base from V and 0 bases from J, with 13 bases in between. Germline V gene sequence: CDR1 SGHTA, CDR2 FQGNSA. The CDR3 sequence is 16 residues long. The CDR3 DNA reads TGTGCCAGCAGCTTAGGATCATCAGGGTCCTCCTACGAGCAGTACTTC. Protein product: CASSLGSSGSSYEQYF.

In its sample, this clonotype was seen a few times. The chain recombines TRBV6-1 with TRBJ2-5; D is unresolved. The V end was cut by 6 bases, the J end by 2 bases, with 13 bases between. The CDR3 consists of 14 residues. CDR1 MNHNS and CDR2 SASEGT come from the germline V gene. The CDR3 sequence: CASRPYTRQETQYF. The CDR3 DNA reads as TGTGCCAGCAGACCCTACACACGACAAGAGACCCAGTACTTC.

The genes are TRBV7-2 and TRBJ2-3, with 14 bases fitting TRBD2. Germline V CDR1 and CDR2: SGHTA, FQGNSA. The CDR3 has 16 amino acids. Trimming removed 4 bases from V and 1 base from J; junction bases left unmatched: 1. The CDR3 region has the DNA TGTGCCAGCAGCTCGGGACTAGCGGGGGGCACAGATACGCAGTATTTT. Its translation is CASSSGLAGGTDTQYF.

This clonotype was seen more than once but under ten times. V and J are TRBV25-1 and TRBJ2-7; the match to TRBD1 covers 8 bases. The CDR3 consists of 15 residues. The V gene end was trimmed by 8 bases and the J gene end by 3 bases; junction bases not matched to a gene: 12. CDR1 MGHDK and CDR2 SYGVNS come from the germline V gene. CDR3 amino acids: CASSAGNRGDYEQYF. The DNA for the CDR3 is TGTGCCAGCTCAGCCGGAAACAGGGGGGACTACGAGCAGTACTTC.

This clonotype was observed a few times. The CDR3 spells CSARRTGSTYEQYF. DNA for the CDR3: TGCAGTGCGAGGAGGACAGGGTCAACCTACGAGCAGTACTTC. The chain uses TRBV20-1 and TRBJ2-7, with 8 nucleotides matching TRBD1. J gave up 2 bases and V 6 bases, and 9 bases lay outside the gene matches. The CDR3 loop spans 14 amino acids. Looked up from germline, CDR1 is DFQATT and CDR2 is SNEGSKA (reference sequence).

In this sample, this clonotype turned up a few times. V is TRBV20-1 and J is TRBJ2-3; 7 bases line up with TRBD2. CDR1 is DFQATT, CDR2 SNEGSKA, per germline (reference sequence). V lost 0 bases and J lost 6; bases outside the gene matches: 3. The CDR3 consists of 13 residues. The CDR3 reads CSARDPLADTQYF. In nucleotides, the CDR3 is TGCAGTGCTAGAGATCCACTAGCGGATACGCAGTATTTT.

The rearrangement joins TRBV20-1 to TRBJ2-2; 8 bases line up with TRBD1. CDR1 DFQATT and CDR2 SNEGSKA come from the germline V gene (reference sequence). The V segment lost 3 bases and the J segment 6 bases; nucleotides outside the gene matches: 6. This CDR3 comprises 14 residues. CDR3 nucleotides: TGCAGTGCTAGGGGACAGGTTTTCCCCGGGGAGCTGTTTTTT. Translation: CSARGQVFPGELFF.

There are a few counts of this clonotype. J is TRBJ2-3 and V is TRBV7-3, with TRBD2 identical over 8 bases. The CDR3 sequence is 14 residues long. V dropped 5 bases and J dropped 0; count of bases not matched to a gene: 1. The germline CDR1 and CDR2 sequences are SGHTA and FQGTGA. The CDR3 loop is CASSPGGSTDTQYF. CDR3 DNA: TGTGCCAGCAGCCCGGGGGGGAGCACAGATACGCAGTATTTT. The full variable domain, rest sourced from reference TRBV7-3 and TRBJ2-3, is GAGVSQTPSNKVTEKGKYVELRCDPISGHTALYWYRQSLGQGPEFLIYFQGTGAADDSGLPNDRFFAVRPEGSVSTLKIQRTERGDSAVYLCASSPGGSTDTQYFGPGTRLTVL.

In regard to this clonotype: Compared with germline, one end of the junction differs, possibly owing to a read error. The rearrangement joins TRBV7-9 to TRBJ1-6; no definite D call. CDR3 size: 15 residues. Germline CDR1 SEHNR, CDR2 FQNEAQ (reference sequence). CDR3 sequence (DNA): TGTTCCAGCACTCTCTTAGGTGCCGATAATTCACCCCTCCACTTT. Translating it yields CSSTLLGADNSPLHF.

This clonotype has just a few counts. The rearrangement links TRBV19 to TRBJ1-5; TRBD1 agrees at 10 bases. Per the germline V gene, CDR1 is LNHDA and CDR2 is SQIVND (reference sequence). The CDR3 loop spans 15 amino acids. V lost 6 bases and J lost 6; bases outside the gene matches: 8. CDR3 amino acids: CASRLRDRGGQPQHF. Written as DNA, the CDR3 is TGTGCCAGTAGGCTCCGGGACAGGGGTGGTCAGCCCCAGCATTTT.

This chain uses TRBV20-1 with TRBJ1-5; the match to TRBD1 covers 9 bases. CDR1 and CDR2 from the germline V gene are DFQATT and SNEGSKA (reference sequence). This CDR3 has 17 residues. V shed 1 base and J 0 bases; nucleotides not matched to a gene: 7. This CDR3 reads CSARAGDRAYSNQPQHF. The CDR3 DNA reads as TGCAGTGCTAGAGCGGGGGACAGGGCTTATAGCAATCAGCCCCAGCATTTT.

In its sample, this clonotype was seen a few times. The CDR3 reads CASSLGTSGTPQFF. The CDR3, as DNA: TGTGCCAGCAGCCTCGGGACTAGCGGGACTCCACAGTTCTTC. This chain links TRBV7-3 with TRBJ2-1, with TRBD2 identical over 13 bases. Germline-derived CDR1 and CDR2 are SGHTA and FQGTGA. CDR3 length: 14 residues. J gave up 13 bases and V 5 bases, and 8 bases lay outside the gene matches.

Only a few counts were recorded for this clonotype. The genes are TRBV20-1 and TRBJ1-2; TRBD1 might be the D (5 bases). Trimming pared 2 bases from V and 14 bases from J, leaving 18 bases between. The CDR3 totals 12 residues. The V gene's germline CDR1 is DFQATT and CDR2 SNEGSKA (reference sequence). CDR3 in DNA: TGCAGTGCTAGACCCGGGACGGCCCTTCAAACCTTC. It encodes CSARPGTALQTF.

This clonotype was counted once. One junction end does not reproduce the germline sequence, and a read error may be involved. The chain uses TRBV28 and TRBJ1-1; D uncertain. Germline-derived CDR1 and CDR2 are MDHEN and SYDVKM. The CDR3 loop spans 16 amino acids. CDR3 in DNA: TGTGCCAGCAGTCCCCACCTCGGTGGTGTCCCCACTGAAGCTTCCTTT. This sequence encodes CASSPHLGGVPTEASF. Full variable domain (outside the CDR3, taken from reference TRBV28 and TRBJ1-1): DVKVTQSSRYLVKRTGEKVFLECVQDMDHENMFWYRQDPGLGLRLIYFSYDVKMKEKGDIPEGYSVSREKKERFSLILESASTNQTSMYLCASSPHLGGVPTEASFGQGTRLTVV.

This chain connects TRBV7-2 to TRBJ2-2; the match to TRBD1 covers 9 bases. Germline V gene sequence: CDR1 SGHTA, CDR2 FQGNSA. Trimming removed 5 bases from V and 1 base from J; junction bases left unmatched: 8. This CDR3 has 17 amino acids. The CDR3 here is CASSHRPGQGNTGELFF. As DNA, the CDR3 is TGTGCCAGCAGCCACAGGCCGGGACAGGGGAACACCGGGGAGCTGTTTTTT.

The V call is TRBV18, the J call TRBJ2-7; D perhaps matches TRBD2 (5 bases). From germline, CDR1 is KGHSH and CDR2 LQKENI. Deletions cut 4 bases from V and 6 bases from J, with 7 bases between. There are 11 residues in the CDR3. The CDR3 coding sequence is TGTGCCAGCTCACGAGAGGGCGAGCAGTACTTC. Protein: CASSREGEQYF.

The rearrangement links TRBV6-5 to TRBJ1-6; D gene ambiguous. Trimming took 0 bases from V and 10 from J, leaving 10 bases between them. The CDR3 contains 14 residues. Germline values: CDR1 MNHEY, CDR2 SVGAGI. CDR3 residues: CASSYSPVDSPLHF. Written as DNA, the CDR3 is TGTGCCAGCAGTTACTCGCCGGTAGACTCACCCCTCCACTTT.

This rearrangement joins TRBV10-3 to TRBJ2-3; 7 bases are shared with TRBD2. Germline values: CDR1 ENHRY, CDR2 SYGVKD. Unmatched junction bases numbered 2, after V lost 5 bases and J lost 3 bases. This CDR3 has 13 residues. The CDR3 DNA reads as TGTGCCATCAGTCTAGCGGAGACAGATACGCAGTATTTT. Protein product: CAISLAETDTQYF.

V usage is TRBV7-2 and J usage is TRBJ1-1; D call uncertain. V shed 3 bases and J shed 1 base, with 6 bases lying between them. Germline V gene sequence: CDR1 SGHTA, CDR2 FQGNSA. CDR3 length: 13 residues. CDR3 DNA: TGTGCCAGCAGCTTGGGCAGGAACACTGAAGCTTTCTTT. It yields the protein CASSLGRNTEAFF.

The table lists this clonotype with a few counts. CDR3 amino acids: CASSGGTNQPQHF. DNA of the CDR3: TGTGCCAGCAGCGGGGGCACCAATCAGCCCCAGCATTTT. The chain couples TRBV27 to TRBJ1-5, with a possible D match to TRBD1 (6 bases). The CDR3 is 13 residues long. V was clipped by 6 bases and J by 3 bases, with 9 bases between them. Germline V gene lookup returns CDR1 MNHEY and CDR2 SMNVEV (reference sequence).

The chain links TRBV29-1 to TRBJ1-1; TRBD1 is a possible D gene (5 bases). V lost 1 base and J 2 bases, leaving 23 bases between the germline ends. The germline V gene has CDR1 SQVTM and CDR2 ANQGSEA. This CDR3 has 18 amino acids. The CDR3 DNA follows: TGCAGCGTTGAAGGATCATGGGTCAGGGCTTCGCCCAACACTGAAGCTTTCTTT. Its protein product is CSVEGSWVRASPNTEAFF.

The rearrangement joins TRBV28 to TRBJ1-1, with D possibly being TRBD1 (6 bases). The germline V and J ends were trimmed by 10 bases and 0 bases, with 27 bases remaining between them. CDR3 length equals 18 residues. The germline V gene has CDR1 MDHEN and CDR2 SYDVKM. DNA for the CDR3: TGTGCCACCTCAAGGCTTTCCCTCCAGGGGAGCATGAACACTGAAGCTTTCTTT. Its translation: CATSRLSLQGSMNTEAFF. The full variable domain, with the rest looked up from reference TRBV28 and TRBJ1-1, is DVKVTQSSRYLVKRTGEKVFLECVQDMDHENMFWYRQDPGLGLRLIYFSYDVKMKEKGDIPEGYSVSREKKERFSLILESASTNQTSMYLCATSRLSLQGSMNTEAFFGQGTRLTVV.

The chain joins TRBV4-3 to TRBJ2-3; D not certain. The CDR3 consists of 13 residues. Germline CDR1 and CDR2: LGHNA and YSLEER. With 0 bases removed from V and 7 bases from J, the gap between germline ends came to 8 bases. CDR3 nucleotides: TGCGCCAGCAGCCAAGAAACGGCAAATACGCAGTATTTT. This codes for CASSQETANTQYF.